The 30 T cell receptor beta chains listed next were all sequenced from one sample in a study of shared clonotypes between healthy human individuals. Here immunoSEQ multiplex PCR was the method, and the copy in TCRdb shows in-frame clones only, minus some. This table has about 1.5 million clones, 95% to 99% appearing once. Source material: naive CD4+ T cells sorted from blood. Subset described: CD45RA+ positively selected. The receptor source for this set is a young man in good health.

This rearrangement joins TRBV7-9 to TRBJ1-4, with 11 nucleotides matching TRBD1. The CDR3 loop spans 15 amino acids. Germline V gives CDR1 SEHNR, CDR2 FQNEAQ (reference sequence). The junction had 4 bases not matched to a gene; V was cut back by 5 bases and J by 5 bases. CDR3 residues: CASSDGTGGNEKLFF. The DNA of the CDR3 is TGTGCCAGCAGCGACGGGACAGGGGGAAATGAAAAACTGTTTTTT.

The V and J genes are TRBV7-3 and TRBJ2-5; 7 positions match TRBD2. The trim removed 5 bases at V and 2 bases at J, leaving 14 bases unmatched. Germline assignment: CDR1 SGHTA and CDR2 FQGTGA. The CDR3 runs 17 residues. This chain's CDR3 is CASSPTLGLVGQETQYF. CDR3 nucleotide sequence: TGTGCCAGCAGCCCAACTCTCGGACTAGTCGGACAAGAGACCCAGTACTTC.

There are a few counts of this clone. The CDR3 reads CASSADLQETQYF. The CDR3 DNA reads TGCGCCAGCAGTGCGGACCTCCAAGAGACCCAGTACTTC. The chain couples TRBV10-1 to TRBJ2-5; no clear D gene. The germline V gene has CDR1 WNHNN and CDR2 SYGVQD (reference sequence). The CDR3 has 13 amino acids. V lost 4 bases and J 1 base, leaving 7 bases between the germline ends.

The CDR3 DNA sequence: TGCGCCAGCAGGGCTAGCGGGGCAGCCTACGAGCAGTACTTC. It specifies CASRASGAAYEQYF. J is TRBJ2-7 and V is TRBV5-1; TRBD2 agrees at 9 bases. CDR1 and CDR2 from the germline V gene are SGHRS and YFSETQ. CDR3 length: 14 residues. Trimming at V came to 5 bases and at J to 2 bases, leaving 5 bases not matched to a gene.

The gene calls are TRBV5-1 and TRBJ2-2, with a tentative D call TRBD2 (6 bases). The germline gives CDR1 SGHRS, CDR2 YFSETQ. Trimming removed 4 bases from V and 1 base from J, with 11 bases in between. The CDR3 extends over 15 amino acids. In nucleotides, the CDR3 is TGCGCCAGCAGCCCACTGCGGGGGAACACCGGGGAGCTGTTTTTT. Its protein is CASSPLRGNTGELFF.

This rearrangement joins TRBV9 to TRBJ2-2; TRBD2 aligns across 11 bases. Germline trimming cut 3 bases from V and 5 bases from J; bases unmatched to any gene: 9. The CDR3 totals 17 residues. From germline, CDR1 is SGDLS and CDR2 YYNGEE. The CDR3 nucleotides are TGTGCCAGCAGCGCCCTAGCGGGAGGAGTGAGGACCGGGGAGCTGTTTTTT. Amino acids: CASSALAGGVRTGELFF.

This chain joins TRBV16 and TRBJ1-3, with 10 bases aligning to TRBD1. The CDR3 is 15 amino acids. The V gene end was trimmed by 6 bases and the J gene end by 4 bases; junction bases not matched to a gene: 6. The germline gives CDR1 KGHSY, CDR2 FQNENV. CDR3 in DNA: TGTGCCAGCAGGACCGACAGGGGGCAAGGAAACACCATATATTTT. This codes for CASRTDRGQGNTIYF.

CDR3 loop: CASSQISATNEKLFF. The CDR3 bases are TGTGCCAGCTCACAAATCAGTGCAACTAATGAAAAACTGTTTTTT. This chain connects TRBV18 to TRBJ1-4; D uncertain. This CDR3 comprises 15 residues. V dropped 4 bases and J dropped 0 bases, with 9 bases sitting between them. Looked up from germline, CDR1 is KGHSH and CDR2 is LQKENI. Together with reference TRBV18 and TRBJ1-4, the CDR3 gives the full variable domain: NAGVMQNPRHLVRRRGQEARLRCSPMKGHSHVYWYRQLPEEGLKFMVYLQKENIIDESGMPKERFSAEFPKEGPSILRIQQVVRGDSAAYFCASSQISATNEKLFFGSGTQLSVL.

The CDR3 DNA is TGTGCCAGCAGGGAACGGACGCAAACCATGGCTTTCTTT. Encoded protein: CASRERTQTMAFF. The chain combines TRBV25-1 with TRBJ1-1; no definite D call. Trimming shortened V by 6 bases and J by 11 bases, and 19 bases separated the two germline ends. The CDR3 is 13 residues long. Germline V gene lookup returns CDR1 MGHDK and CDR2 SYGVNS. The variable domain in full, with the rest retrieved from reference TRBV25-1 and TRBJ1-1, is EADIYQTPRYLVIGTGKKITLECSQTMGHDKMYWYQQDPGMELHLIHYSYGVNSTEKGDLSSESTVSRIRTEHFPLTLESARPSHTSQYLCASRERTQTMAFFGQGTRLTVV.

The V call is TRBV18, the J call TRBJ2-7; 7 positions agree with TRBD2. This CDR3 region has 16 residues. Per the germline V gene, CDR1 is KGHSH and CDR2 is LQKENI. The trim removed 3 bases at V and 3 bases at J, leaving 11 bases unmatched. The CDR3 bases are TGTGCCAGCTCACCCCGTGGCGGGAGTGAATTCTACGAGCAGTACTTC. Translated, it gives CASSPRGGSEFYEQYF.

A remark on this clone: At the DNA level, this CDR3 is encoded by other sequences in the same sample as well. The V call is TRBV19, the J call TRBJ1-5; D possibly corresponds to TRBD1 (6 bases). Per germline, CDR1 LNHDA and CDR2 SQIVND (reference sequence). The CDR3 has 14 amino acids. V lost 3 bases and J lost 6, with 12 bases in between. The CDR3 DNA is TGTGCCAGTAGTATTGGGGGCGCGGGTCAGCCCCAGCATTTT. Its translation: CASSIGGAGQPQHF.

The J gene is TRBJ2-1, the V gene TRBV28; no reliable D call. CDR1 is MDHEN and CDR2 is SYDVKM in the germline V gene. CDR3 size: 14 residues. V was cut by 3 bases and J by 8 bases, with 14 bases left in between. The CDR3, as DNA: TGTGCCAGCAGTTTTTCCCTCGTGGTTCATGAGCAGTTCTTC. Residues: CASSFSLVVHEQFF.

The rearrangement joins TRBV19 to TRBJ2-5, with unresolved D. Trimming took off 5 bases at V and 4 bases at J, with 11 bases between the two ends. Germline V lookup: CDR1 LNHDA, CDR2 SQIVND (reference sequence). This CDR3 has 13 amino acids. DNA of the CDR3: TGTGCCAGTAGTGACGCGGTCCTAGAGACCCAGTACTTC. Its protein is CASSDAVLETQYF.

The rearrangement uses TRBV27 and TRBJ2-1, with D uncertain. Germline CDR1 is MNHEY and CDR2 is SMNVEV (reference sequence). This CDR3 is built from 14 residues. V lost 5 bases, J lost 5 bases, and 13 bases lay in between. CDR3 DNA: TGTGCCAGCAGTCCCCGGGCTCGGAACAATGAGCAGTTCTTC. The encoded protein is CASSPRARNNEQFF.

The chain couples TRBV10-3 to TRBJ2-5; D possibly corresponds to TRBD2 (5 bases). This CDR3 is 14 amino acids long. V was shortened by 4 bases and J by 2 bases, with 11 bases between the two germline ends. CDR1 is ENHRY, CDR2 SYGVKD, per germline. The CDR3 is CAISVQRVQETQYF. CDR3 DNA: TGTGCCATCAGTGTACAGAGGGTACAAGAGACCCAGTACTTC.

Concerning this clone itself: The junction shows a germline mismatch at one end, possibly a read error. The chain couples TRBV5-1 to TRBJ2-3; TRBD2 agrees at 11 bases. Per germline, CDR1 SGHRS and CDR2 YFSETQ. CDR3 size: 16 residues. CDR3 region: CASSLFPVLAGDSQYF. The CDR3 DNA reads TGCGCCAGCAGCTTGTTCCCCGTACTAGCGGGAGATTCGCAGTATTTT.

The chain has TRBV19 and TRBJ2-2, with 13 nucleotides matching TRBD2. The V segment lost 6 bases and the J segment 9 bases; nucleotides outside the gene matches: 16. Per the germline V gene, CDR1 is LNHDA and CDR2 is SQIVND (reference sequence). The CDR3 has 18 residues. The CDR3 reads CASSHTRWTSGSSRELFF. The CDR3 nucleotides are TGTGCCAGTAGCCATACCCGGTGGACTAGCGGGAGTTCTAGGGAGCTGTTTTTT.

The chain has TRBV6-1 and TRBJ2-1; 8 nucleotides align to TRBD2. CDR1 and CDR2 (germline): MNHNS, SASEGT. V gave up 2 bases and J gave up 6 bases; unmatched junction bases: 9. The CDR3 sequence is 16 residues long. The CDR3 nucleotides read TGTGCCAGCAGTGAATGGGTGGGACTAGGGGGCAATGAGCAGTTCTTC. Protein sequence: CASSEWVGLGGNEQFF.

This chain uses TRBV11-3 with TRBJ2-2; D is ambiguous. Germline values: CDR1 SGHNT, CDR2 YENEEA. Trimming stripped 2 bases from V and 5 bases from J, with 6 bases between. This CDR3 is 13 amino acids long. The CDR3 nucleotides read TGTGCCAGCAGCTTAATAGCAACCGGGGAGCTGTTTTTT. Translation: CASSLIATGELFF.

V and J are TRBV18 and TRBJ2-1; 10 bases fit TRBD2. V lost 2 bases and J lost 13; bases outside the gene matches: 14. Germline CDR1 KGHSH, CDR2 LQKENI. The CDR3 consists of 16 residues. The DNA for the CDR3 is TGTGCCAGCTCACCATCAGGTCTAGCGGGAGCCCTAGGACAGTTCTTC. Its translation is CASSPSGLAGALGQFF.

The chain links TRBV9 to TRBJ1-3; D gene uncertain. V was trimmed by 0 bases and J by 4 bases, leaving 8 bases between them. CDR3 length: 14 amino acids. Germline loops: CDR1 SGDLS, CDR2 YYNGEE. The CDR3: CASSVESTGNTIYF. The DNA of the CDR3 is TGTGCCAGCAGCGTAGAGTCTACGGGAAACACCATATATTTT. The variable domain in full, completed from reference TRBV9 and TRBJ1-3, reads DSGVTQTPKHLITATGQRVTLRCSPRSGDLSVYWYQQSLDQGLQFLIQYYNGEERAKGNILERFSAQQFPDLHSELNLSSLELGDSALYFCASSVESTGNTIYFGEGSWLTVV.

The chain employs TRBV6-6 and TRBJ2-7; D is possibly TRBD1 (5 bases). The CDR3 spans 12 residues. Per the germline V gene, CDR1 is MNHNY and CDR2 is SVGAGI (reference sequence). V lost 6 bases, J lost 4 bases, and 10 bases lay in between. As DNA, the CDR3 is TGTGCCAGCAGGGAAGACAGTTACGAGCAGTACTTC. Its translation is CASREDSYEQYF.

The chain couples TRBV28 to TRBJ2-7; 8 nucleotides agree with TRBD1. Germline lookup yields CDR1 MDHEN and CDR2 SYDVKM. This CDR3 is 13 amino acids long. Losses at the gene ends were 5 bases for V and 3 bases for J; bases not matched to a gene: 3. The CDR3 sequence: CASSRTGNYEQYF. As DNA, the CDR3 is TGTGCCAGCAGTCGGACAGGGAACTACGAGCAGTACTTC. The entire variable domain, with the rest obtained from reference TRBV28 and TRBJ2-7, is as follows: DVKVTQSSRYLVKRTGEKVFLECVQDMDHENMFWYRQDPGLGLRLIYFSYDVKMKEKGDIPEGYSVSREKKERFSLILESASTNQTSMYLCASSRTGNYEQYFGPGTRLTVT.

Comments on this clone: Distinct nucleotide sequences in the sample also encode this CDR3. The chain is built from TRBV9 and TRBJ2-2; no definite D call. CDR3 length equals 13 residues. CDR1 and CDR2 (germline): SGDLS, YYNGEE. Trimming removed 0 bases from V and 2 bases from J, with 2 bases in between. The CDR3 region has the DNA TGTGCCAGCAGCGTAGGTAACACCGGGGAGCTGTTTTTT. Translated, it gives CASSVGNTGELFF.

This clone was detected only once. The rearrangement joins TRBV7-8 to TRBJ1-1; unclear D gene. V lost 5 bases and J 4 bases, leaving 17 bases between the germline ends. The CDR3 length is 15 residues. In germline, CDR1 is SGHVS, CDR2 FQNEAQ. In DNA, the CDR3 is TGTGCCAGCAGCGACAACCGCTTTTTGGGCACTGAAGCTTTCTTT. This gives the protein CASSDNRFLGTEAFF.

The rearrangement joins TRBV11-2 to TRBJ2-7; a possible D gene is TRBD2 (6 bases). Germline lookup yields CDR1 SGHAT and CDR2 FQNNGV. V gave up 2 bases and J gave up 2 bases, with 13 bases separating them. This CDR3 comprises 15 residues. The CDR3 sequence: CASSLFPRGTYEQYF. The DNA for the CDR3 is TGTGCCAGCAGCTTATTTCCGCGGGGAACCTACGAGCAGTACTTC.

The chain is built from TRBV2 and TRBJ2-3, with D unresolved. Trimming left V 4 bases short and J 12 bases short, with 14 bases between. Germline V lookup: CDR1 SNHLY, CDR2 FYNNEI. The CDR3 runs 12 residues. The chain's CDR3 is CASSANVPFQYF. CDR3 coding DNA: TGTGCCAGCAGTGCGAACGTGCCCTTCCAGTATTTT. The full variable domain, its missing parts supplied by reference TRBV2 and TRBJ2-3, is EPEVTQTPSHQVTQMGQEVILRCVPISNHLYFYWYRQILGQKVEFLVSFYNNEISEKSEIFDDQFSVERPDGSNFTLKIRSTKLEDSAMYFCASSANVPFQYFGPGTRLTVL.

J is TRBJ1-1 and V is TRBV2; the D is unclear. Deletions cut 6 bases from V and 1 base from J, with 12 bases between. CDR1 and CDR2 (germline): SNHLY, FYNNEI. There are 14 residues in the CDR3. CDR3 protein: CASRYRAGNTEAFF. CDR3 coding DNA: TGTGCCAGCAGGTACCGGGCAGGGAACACTGAAGCTTTCTTT.

The CDR3 nucleotides read TGTGCCAGCAGCTTACGACTGGGGACAGGGGACCACGAGCAGTACTTC. It is translated as CASSLRLGTGDHEQYF. The chain carries TRBV7-9 and TRBJ2-7, with TRBD1 identical over 10 bases. CDR3 size: 16 residues. Germline trimming cut 2 bases from V and 5 bases from J; bases unmatched to any gene: 9. Per the germline V gene, CDR1 is SEHNR and CDR2 is FQNEAQ (reference sequence).

The gene calls are TRBV29-1 and TRBJ2-7; TRBD2 agrees at 13 bases. CDR1 is SQVTM, CDR2 ANQGSEA, per germline. The ends lost 4 bases at V and 3 bases at J; junction bases unmatched: 6. This CDR3 region has 15 residues. CDR3 coding DNA: TGCAGCGTTGCTCCCGGGACTAGCGGGAACTACGAGCAGTACTTC. Encoded protein: CSVAPGTSGNYEQYF.